These 29 T cell receptor beta chains were all obtained from the same sample, sequenced in a study of shared clonotypes between healthy human individuals. In the naive CD8 group, cells lacked CD45RO and were positively selected for CCR7, so terminally differentiated effector memory CD45RA+ cells were left out. This table comes from immunoSEQ multiplex PCR, and its TCRdb copy is limited to in-frame clones, with some not included. The data hold about 590,000 clones, with around 95% observed a single time. Sequencing used naive CD8+ T cells sorted from blood. Receptors were obtained from a woman younger than 45 in good health.

The chain links TRBV11-2 to TRBJ2-2; maybe TRBD2 (6 bases). The length of the CDR3 is 16 residues. CDR1 and CDR2 (germline): SGHAT, FQNNGV. The V end was cut by 5 bases, the J end by 0 bases, with 13 bases between. The CDR3 bases are TGTGCCAGCAGCGACGAAATAGCGGCGAACACCGGGGAGCTGTTTTTT. Translating it yields CASSDEIAANTGELFF.

The rearrangement uses TRBV27 and TRBJ2-3; TRBD2 agrees at 7 bases. Germline V gene data show CDR1 as MNHEY and CDR2 as SMNVEV (reference sequence). This CDR3 has 14 amino acids. J lost 6 bases, V lost 4 bases, and 7 bases had no gene match. CDR3 nucleotide sequence: TGTGCCAGCAGTTGGGGGAGGGCCAGGGATACGCAGTATTTT. As protein: CASSWGRARDTQYF.

The V and J genes are TRBV2 and TRBJ1-1; D ambiguous. CDR1 is SNHLY and CDR2 is FYNNEI in the germline V gene. The CDR3 length is 16 residues. With 4 bases removed from V and 5 bases from J, the gap between germline ends came to 20 bases. The CDR3 nucleotides read TGTGCCAGCAGTGCCGTTCTAGACCTGTCCCGTACTGAAGCTTTCTTT. Translated: CASSAVLDLSRTEAFF. Full variable domain (outside the CDR3, taken from reference TRBV2 and TRBJ1-1): EPEVTQTPSHQVTQMGQEVILRCVPISNHLYFYWYRQILGQKVEFLVSFYNNEISEKSEIFDDQFSVERPDGSNFTLKIRSTKLEDSAMYFCASSAVLDLSRTEAFFGQGTRLTVV.

The V and J genes are TRBV2 and TRBJ2-2; TRBD2 is a possible D gene (5 bases). Trimming cost V 5 bases and J 5 bases, with 15 bases left between them. Germline loops: CDR1 SNHLY, CDR2 FYNNEI. The CDR3 is 15 amino acids. The CDR3 DNA is TGTGCCAGCAGTTTTAGCGACCCGGGGACCGGGGAGCTGTTTTTT. Translation: CASSFSDPGTGELFF.

The gene calls are TRBV7-9 and TRBJ2-1, with D perhaps matching TRBD1 or TRBD2 (5 bases each). Germline assignment: CDR1 SEHNR and CDR2 FQNEAQ (reference sequence). V gave up 2 bases and J gave up 8 bases, with 13 bases separating them. The CDR3 is 14 amino acids. The CDR3 nucleotides are TGTGCCAGCAGCTTACGGCTAGGGGACGATGAGCAGTTCTTC. Protein product: CASSLRLGDDEQFF.

The chain joins TRBV15 to TRBJ1-5; D call uncertain. V was pared by 3 bases and J by 2 bases, with 8 bases between. From germline, CDR1 is LNHNV and CDR2 YYDKDF (reference sequence). This CDR3 spans 14 amino acids. The CDR3 DNA sequence: TGTGCCACCAGCAGCTGGGAAGGCAATCAGCCCCAGCATTTT. Its protein is CATSSWEGNQPQHF.

The chain has TRBV4-1 and TRBJ1-2; D not certain. CDR1 is MGHRA, CDR2 YSYEKL, per germline. The length of the CDR3 is 13 residues. V lost 1 base, J lost 4 bases, and 7 bases lay in between. The CDR3 DNA sequence: TGCGCCAGCAGCCAAGTGGAGAGCTATGGCTACACCTTC. It is translated as CASSQVESYGYTF.

The chain combines TRBV9 with TRBJ2-5, with D possibly matching TRBD2 (7 bases). Germline CDR1 reads SGDLS; CDR2 reads YYNGEE. The V end was cut by 4 bases, the J end by 2 bases, with 15 bases between. The CDR3 length is 15 residues. The CDR3 region has the DNA TGTGCCAGCAGCTCCCGCGGGGGCAGGCAAGAGACCCAGTACTTC. Its translation: CASSSRGGRQETQYF. Complete variable domain (other parts from reference TRBV9 and TRBJ2-5): DSGVTQTPKHLITATGQRVTLRCSPRSGDLSVYWYQQSLDQGLQFLIQYYNGEERAKGNILERFSAQQFPDLHSELNLSSLELGDSALYFCASSSRGGRQETQYFGPGTRLLVL.

CDR3 loop: CASSTSDRIRYNEQFF. The CDR3 DNA reads as TGCGCCAGCAGCACCTCGGACAGGATCCGCTACAATGAGCAGTTCTTC. The chain employs TRBV5-1 and TRBJ2-1; TRBD1 matches 7 bases. The CDR3 length is 16 residues. From germline, CDR1 is SGHRS and CDR2 YFSETQ. The J segment lost 3 bases and the V segment lost 4 bases, leaving 10 bases of the junction unmatched.

CDR3: CASSLRFPGSQPQHF. CDR3 nucleotide sequence: TGTGCCAGCAGTTTAAGGTTCCCGGGGAGCCAGCCCCAGCATTTT. This chain links TRBV27 with TRBJ1-5; D remains ambiguous. V was pared by 2 bases and J by 7 bases, with 15 bases between. The CDR3 is 15 residues long. Germline assignment: CDR1 MNHEY and CDR2 SMNVEV (reference sequence).

The chain carries TRBV27 and TRBJ2-3; 13 bases agree with TRBD2. Per the germline V gene, CDR1 is MNHEY and CDR2 is SMNVEV (reference sequence). This CDR3 spans 16 amino acids. The junction had 7 bases not matched to a gene; V was cut back by 6 bases and J by 4 bases. The CDR3 bases are TGTGCCAGCAGACAAGGGACTAGCGGGATGTCAGATACGCAGTATTTT. Protein sequence: CASRQGTSGMSDTQYF.

The J gene is TRBJ2-5, the V gene TRBV5-6, with D perhaps matching TRBD1 or TRBD2 (5 bases each). Deletions cut 4 bases from V and 5 bases from J, with 18 bases between. The CDR3 length is 15 residues. Germline values: CDR1 SGHDT, CDR2 YYEEEE. CDR3 amino acids: CASSPLGTGGETQYF. The CDR3 coding sequence is TGTGCCAGCAGCCCACTCGGGACCGGTGGTGAGACCCAGTACTTC.

The rearrangement uses TRBV9 and TRBJ1-4, with 7 bases aligning to TRBD1. After removal of 4 bases from V and 15 bases from J, the junction contained 18 bases not matched to a gene. This CDR3 contains 15 residues. CDR1 is SGDLS, CDR2 YYNGEE, per germline. The chain's CDR3 is CASSPGGGQRNVMFF. The CDR3 DNA follows: TGTGCCAGCAGCCCAGGGGGGGGGCAGAGGAATGTGATGTTTTTT.

The chain carries TRBV13 and TRBJ2-7, with TRBD2 identical over 7 bases. The CDR3 consists of 13 residues. Germline values: CDR1 PRHDT, CDR2 FYEKMQ (reference sequence). The V gene end was trimmed by 5 bases and the J gene end by 7 bases; junction bases not matched to a gene: 8. The CDR3 loop is CASSTEAGREQYF. The CDR3 coding sequence is TGTGCCAGCAGCACGGAAGCGGGGCGGGAGCAGTACTTC.

V is TRBV4-1 and J is TRBJ2-7; D unresolved. CDR1 is MGHRA and CDR2 is YSYEKL in the germline V gene. V was shortened by 1 base and J by 5 bases, with 15 bases between the two germline ends. The CDR3 covers 15 residues. This CDR3 reads CASSQALRKGDEQYF. The DNA of the CDR3 is TGCGCCAGCAGCCAAGCCCTACGTAAGGGCGACGAGCAGTACTTC.

The genes are TRBV7-9 and TRBJ2-1; 7 bases fit TRBD2. The junction had 10 bases not matched to a gene; V was cut back by 5 bases and J by 9 bases. The CDR3 length is 14 residues. From germline, CDR1 is SEHNR and CDR2 FQNEAQ (reference sequence). DNA of the CDR3: TGTGCCAGCAGCGCGGGACTACGACCGGGTGAGCAGTTCTTC. Encoded protein: CASSAGLRPGEQFF.

The DNA for the CDR3 is TGTGCCAGCAGCCTACTAGCGTCCTACAATGAGCAGTTCTTC. It yields the protein CASSLLASYNEQFF. This chain uses TRBV5-6 with TRBJ2-1, with 7 bases identical to TRBD2. There are 14 residues in the CDR3. Germline V gives CDR1 SGHDT, CDR2 YYEEEE. With V trimmed by 4 bases and J by 1 base, 2 bases remained unmatched.

Only one count was recorded for this clone. CDR3: CASSAGTSGRIEQFF. The CDR3 coding sequence is TGTGCCAGCAGCGCCGGGACTAGCGGGAGAATTGAGCAGTTCTTC. The chain couples TRBV7-6 to TRBJ2-1, with 14 nucleotides matching TRBD2. Germline CDR1 is SGHVS and CDR2 is FNYEAQ. CDR3 length: 15 amino acids. Germline trimming cut 5 bases from V and 9 bases from J; bases unmatched to any gene: 6.

This chain links TRBV27 with TRBJ2-2; D gene uncertain. The CDR3 consists of 12 residues. V was trimmed by 3 bases and J by 6 bases, leaving 5 bases between them. Germline CDR1 and CDR2: MNHEY and SMNVEV (reference sequence). The CDR3 spells CASSFSSGELFF. The CDR3 DNA reads TGTGCCAGCAGTTTTTCATCCGGGGAGCTGTTTTTT.

This clone was seen a single time. The rearrangement joins TRBV30 to TRBJ2-1; tentative D call: TRBD2 (5 bases). Trimming left V 5 bases short and J 7 bases short, with 9 bases between. Germline V lookup: CDR1 GTSNPN, CDR2 SVGIG (reference sequence). The CDR3 has 11 amino acids. DNA of the CDR3: TGTGCCTGGGCGGACTTGAATGAGCAGTTCTTC. It yields the protein CAWADLNEQFF. Complete variable domain (other parts from reference TRBV30 and TRBJ2-1): SQTIHQWPATLVQPVGSPLSLECTVEGTSNPNLYWYRQAAGRGLQLLFYSVGIGQISSEVPQNLSASRPQDRQFILSSKKLLLSDSGFYLCAWADLNEQFFGPGTRLTVL.

The rearrangement joins TRBV15 to TRBJ2-5; the D gene is possibly TRBD2 (5 bases). The V and J ends lost 8 bases and 1 base respectively, with 17 bases between them. Germline CDR1 reads LNHNV; CDR2 reads YYDKDF (reference sequence). The CDR3 is made up of 15 amino acids. In DNA, the CDR3 is TGTGCCACCCAGAGTCCGGGATCTGGCCAAGAGACCCAGTACTTC. It encodes CATQSPGSGQETQYF.

This clone is a singleton in its sample. The sample contains more than one DNA sequence encoding this CDR3. CDR3 DNA sequence: TGTGCCAGCAGCTTTGGGACGGGAGCGTACGAGCAGTACTTC. Translating gives CASSFGTGAYEQYF. J is TRBJ2-7 and V is TRBV11-2; perhaps TRBD2 as D (6 bases). CDR3 size: 14 residues. Germline V CDR1 and CDR2: SGHAT, FQNNGV. Trimming stripped 3 bases from V and 4 bases from J, with 13 bases between.

This clone was observed once. The chain uses TRBV27 and TRBJ2-2; maybe TRBD1 (5 bases). CDR3 length: 15 residues. The V end lost 7 bases, the J end lost 7 bases, and 19 bases lay between the germline ends. Germline CDR1 reads MNHEY; CDR2 reads SMNVEV (reference sequence). CDR3 DNA sequence: TGTGCCAGCACCACTGCAGGGTCCCTCGTCGGGGAGCTGTTTTTT. Translated, it gives CASTTAGSLVGELFF.

V gene TRBV9 combines with J gene TRBJ2-5; 8 positions agree with TRBD1. Germline V gene lookup returns CDR1 SGDLS and CDR2 YYNGEE. The V segment lost 3 bases and the J segment 5 bases; nucleotides outside the gene matches: 9. The CDR3 has 15 amino acids. The CDR3 protein is CASSATGGSRETQYF. The CDR3 DNA is TGTGCCAGCAGCGCTACAGGGGGTTCTAGGGAGACCCAGTACTTC. The full variable domain, rest sourced from reference TRBV9 and TRBJ2-5, is DSGVTQTPKHLITATGQRVTLRCSPRSGDLSVYWYQQSLDQGLQFLIQYYNGEERAKGNILERFSAQQFPDLHSELNLSSLELGDSALYFCASSATGGSRETQYFGPGTRLLVL.

This chain uses TRBV5-6 with TRBJ2-2; 9 nucleotides align to TRBD1. Germline assignment: CDR1 SGHDT and CDR2 YYEEEE. V lost 3 bases and J lost 6; bases outside the gene matches: 0. The CDR3 has 13 amino acids. CDR3 loop: CASSWDRAGELFF. The CDR3 nucleotides read TGTGCCAGCAGCTGGGACAGGGCCGGGGAGCTGTTTTTT.

The chain recombines TRBV19 with TRBJ2-7; 9 nucleotides align to TRBD2. CDR1 is LNHDA and CDR2 is SQIVND in the germline V gene (reference sequence). CDR3 length equals 15 residues. V lost 2 bases, J lost 3 bases, and 5 bases stayed unmatched. CDR3 DNA: TGTGCCAGTAGTATACTGGCGGGAGGGGTCTACGAGCAGTACTTC. This gives the protein CASSILAGGVYEQYF.

With respect to this clone: The sample carries other DNA sequences with the same CDR3. V gene TRBV27 combines with J gene TRBJ2-6; D is ambiguous. V was pared by 7 bases and J by 0 bases, with 1 base between. Germline-derived CDR1 and CDR2 are MNHEY and SMNVEV (reference sequence). The CDR3 has 12 amino acids. Written as DNA, the CDR3 is TGTGCCAGCACCTCTGGGGCCAACGTCCTGACTTTC. Amino acid sequence: CASTSGANVLTF.

V and J are TRBV28 and TRBJ2-3; D not resolved. The V end lost 3 bases, the J end lost 3 bases, and 16 bases lay between the germline ends. Per the germline V gene, CDR1 is MDHEN and CDR2 is SYDVKM. There are 16 residues in the CDR3. The CDR3 here is CASSFSPSASTDTQYF. CDR3 bases: TGTGCCAGCAGTTTTAGTCCTTCGGCTAGTACAGATACGCAGTATTTT.

The chain employs TRBV28 and TRBJ2-7, with 10 positions matching TRBD1. V shed 3 bases and J 5 bases; nucleotides not matched to a gene: 4. CDR1 is MDHEN and CDR2 is SYDVKM in the germline V gene. The CDR3 consists of 14 residues. The CDR3 sequence is CASSLIGTGDEQYF. The CDR3 nucleotides are TGTGCCAGCAGTTTGATAGGGACAGGGGACGAGCAGTACTTC.